Below, 29 T cell receptor beta chains from the same sample are listed, as sequenced in a study of blood T cell repertoires in COVID-19. Sequenced by immunoSEQ multiplex PCR; TCRdb stores in-frame clones only, minus some. The sample shows some 160,000 clones, 80% of them seen only once. The source material was peripheral blood. All receptors come from a woman in her fifties or sixties with acute or convalescent COVID-19.

This clone was recorded only once. V gene TRBV9 combines with J gene TRBJ2-2, with TRBD2 matching 8 bases. V lost 0 bases and J lost 8; bases outside the gene matches: 9. CDR1 and CDR2 from the germline V gene are SGDLS and YYNGEE. This CDR3 comprises 16 residues. The CDR3 sequence is CASSVVSSGAAGELFF. CDR3 DNA: TGTGCCAGCAGCGTAGTCAGTAGCGGGGCTGCTGGGGAGCTGTTTTTT.

V gene TRBV7-2 combines with J gene TRBJ2-5, with D perhaps matching TRBD1 (5 bases). Germline V gives CDR1 SGHTA, CDR2 FQGNSA. V was shortened by 5 bases and J by 3 bases, with 16 bases between the two germline ends. The CDR3 totals 15 residues. In nucleotides, the CDR3 is TGTGCCAGCAGCCCCCAGCCAGGGAACGAAGAGACCCAGTACTTC. Translation gives CASSPQPGNEETQYF.

The gene calls are TRBV3-1 (or the pseudogene TRBV3-2) and TRBJ2-7; 12 bases agree with TRBD2. CDR3 length: 15 amino acids. The junction had 3 bases not matched to a gene; V was cut back by 4 bases and J by 2 bases. CDR1 is LGHDT and CDR2 is YNNKEL in the germline V gene (reference sequence). The CDR3 DNA sequence: TGTGCCAGCAGCCTTAGACTAGCGGGGGCCTACGAGCAGTACTTC. Translation gives CASSLRLAGAYEQYF.

Ten or more counts support this clone. The rearrangement links TRBV19 to TRBJ2-1; 9 bases match TRBD1. CDR1 is LNHDA, CDR2 SQIVND, per germline (reference sequence). The ends lost 8 bases at V and 7 bases at J; junction bases unmatched: 6. The CDR3 runs 13 residues. CDR3 sequence (DNA): TGTGCCAGTTCGGACAGGGGAGGGAATGAGCAGTTCTTC. Its protein is CASSDRGGNEQFF.

In its sample, this clone was seen a few times. The gene calls are TRBV7-3 and TRBJ2-3; D may be TRBD1 (6 bases). Per the germline V gene, CDR1 is SGHTA and CDR2 is FQGTGA. CDR3 length equals 15 residues. The V end lost 4 bases, the J end lost 0 bases, and 11 bases lay between the germline ends. Here the CDR3 reads CASSSRGGSTDTQYF. As DNA, the CDR3 is TGTGCCAGCAGCTCCCGAGGGGGTAGCACAGATACGCAGTATTTT. Complete variable domain (other parts from reference TRBV7-3 and TRBJ2-3): GAGVSQTPSNKVTEKGKYVELRCDPISGHTALYWYRQSLGQGPEFLIYFQGTGAADDSGLPNDRFFAVRPEGSVSTLKIQRTERGDSAVYLCASSSRGGSTDTQYFGPGTRLTVL.

The rearrangement joins TRBV30 to TRBJ1-5, with D uncertain. V lost 1 base and J lost 0, with 7 bases in between. Germline-derived CDR1 and CDR2 are GTSNPN and SVGIG (reference sequence). This CDR3 region has 14 residues. The CDR3 is CAWSAEISNQPQHF. The CDR3 nucleotides read TGTGCCTGGAGTGCGGAGATTAGCAATCAGCCCCAGCATTTT.

This clone was seen a single time. The chain couples TRBV7-8 to TRBJ2-7; the D gene is possibly TRBD2 (7 bases). CDR3 length: 16 residues. With 4 bases removed from V and 0 bases from J, the gap between germline ends came to 16 bases. From germline, CDR1 is SGHVS and CDR2 FQNEAQ. DNA of the CDR3: TGTGCCAGCAGCTCCAGACGGGGGGCCTTCTCCTACGAGCAGTACTTC. It is translated as CASSSRRGAFSYEQYF.

The genes are TRBV7-9 and TRBJ1-2, with D hard to call. Deletions cut 7 bases from V and 4 bases from J, with 10 bases between. The germline V gene encodes CDR1 SEHNR and CDR2 FQNEAQ (reference sequence). There are 12 residues in the CDR3. The CDR3 reads CASTRIVYGYTF. The CDR3 DNA reads as TGTGCCAGCACCCGAATAGTCTATGGCTACACCTTC.

The chain links TRBV28 to TRBJ2-7; the D is unclear. The CDR3 sequence is 12 residues long. Trimming shortened V by 4 bases and J by 3 bases, and 7 bases separated the two germline ends. Germline V lookup: CDR1 MDHEN, CDR2 SYDVKM. CDR3: CASSSDFYEQYF. The DNA of the CDR3 is TGTGCCAGCAGTTCAGACTTCTACGAGCAGTACTTC.

This clone showed up just once. V usage is TRBV23-1 and J usage is TRBJ2-4; no clear D gene. TRBV23-1 is annotated as an ORF whose role is uncertain. Trimming left V 7 bases short and J 0 bases short, with 10 bases between. This CDR3 has 14 amino acids. DNA for the CDR3: TGCGCCAGCATCTGGGCCAAAGCCAAAAACATTCAGTACTTC. Its translation: CASIWAKAKNIQYF.

This clone was observed a handful of times. This chain connects TRBV23-1 to TRBJ2-1; possibly TRBD1 for D (6 bases). TRBV23-1 is annotated as an ORF whose role is uncertain. V was cut by 3 bases and J by 0 bases, with 18 bases left in between. This CDR3 contains 18 residues. The CDR3 DNA follows: TGCGCCAGCAGTCAGCCGCCACAGGGTCCCAGCTCCTACAATGAGCAGTTCTTC. Its translation: CASSQPPQGPSSYNEQFF.

This clone was counted between two and nine times. This chain uses TRBV12-3 or TRBV12-4 with TRBJ1-3; no reliable D call. This CDR3 contains 11 residues. V was shortened by 9 bases and J by 0 bases, with 3 bases between the two germline ends. CDR3 bases: TGTGCCAGTCACTCTGGAAACACCATATATTTT. Residues: CASHSGNTIYF.

This chain joins TRBV7-8 and TRBJ2-7; 10 bases match TRBD2. CDR1 SGHVS and CDR2 FQNEAQ come from the germline V gene. J was trimmed by 2 bases and V by 8 bases; bases with no gene match: 6. The CDR3 contains 14 residues. The CDR3 DNA reads TGTGCCAGCGGGTCTAGCGGGGGAACCTACGAGCAGTACTTC. This sequence encodes CASGSSGGTYEQYF.

CDR3 protein: CATSDRTDGNQPQHF. The DNA for the CDR3 is TGTGCCACCAGTGACCGGACAGACGGCAATCAGCCCCAGCATTTT. The chain recombines TRBV24-1 with TRBJ1-5, with D perhaps TRBD1 (6 bases). Germline CDR1 and CDR2: KGHDR and SFDVKD. V was shortened by 4 bases and J by 2 bases, with 11 bases between the two germline ends. CDR3 length: 15 residues.

CDR3 DNA: TGTGCCAGCAGTCGCAAGATGACAGGCGTTAGCAATCAGCCCCAGCATTTT. The encoded protein is CASSRKMTGVSNQPQHF. The V and J genes are TRBV6-6 and TRBJ1-5; possibly TRBD1 for D (6 bases). Trimming removed 5 bases at V and 0 bases at J, with 17 bases between. Germline V gene sequence: CDR1 MNHNY, CDR2 SVGAGI (reference sequence). The CDR3 has 17 residues.

This clone occurred many times. This sequence joins TRBV4-1 and TRBJ2-6; D gene ambiguous. V gave up 4 bases and J gave up 2 bases, with 9 bases separating them. The CDR3 is 15 residues long. The germline V gene has CDR1 MGHRA and CDR2 YSYEKL. The CDR3 region has the DNA TGCGCCAGCAGCCGAGAAGCCACTGGGGCCAACGTCCTGACTTTC. This translates into CASSREATGANVLTF.

The chain employs TRBV4-1 and TRBJ2-3, with 8 bases identical to TRBD1. This CDR3 is built from 14 residues. Trimming removed 7 bases from V and 1 base from J; junction bases left unmatched: 4. Germline V gene data show CDR1 as MGHRA and CDR2 as YSYEKL. CDR3 sequence: CASMGQARTDTQYF. DNA of the CDR3: TGCGCCAGCATGGGACAGGCCCGCACAGATACGCAGTATTTT.

Details on this clone: The same CDR3 can be traced to other DNA sequences in this sample. V gene TRBV3-1 (or the pseudogene TRBV3-2) combines with J gene TRBJ1-2; D is possibly TRBD1 (6 bases). The V and J ends lost 3 bases and 4 bases respectively, with 9 bases between them. Per the germline V gene, CDR1 is LGHDT and CDR2 is YNNKEL (reference sequence). This CDR3 comprises 13 residues. CDR3 bases: TGTGCCAGCAGCCAGGACAGTGTCTATGGCTACACCTTC. Protein sequence: CASSQDSVYGYTF.

The chain employs TRBV9 and TRBJ2-1, with D perhaps TRBD2 (6 bases). V lost 4 bases, J lost 0 bases, and 11 bases lay in between. The CDR3 has 15 amino acids. Germline V CDR1 and CDR2: SGDLS, YYNGEE. CDR3 amino acids: CASSPRGFSYNEQFF. CDR3 nucleotide sequence: TGTGCCAGCAGCCCCCGGGGGTTCTCCTACAATGAGCAGTTCTTC. The full variable domain, in which reference TRBV9 and TRBJ2-1 provide the parts outside the CDR3, is DSGVTQTPKHLITATGQRVTLRCSPRSGDLSVYWYQQSLDQGLQFLIQYYNGEERAKGNILERFSAQQFPDLHSELNLSSLELGDSALYFCASSPRGFSYNEQFFGPGTRLTVL.

This sequence joins TRBV11-3 and TRBJ2-1; the match to TRBD2 covers 12 bases. CDR3 length equals 17 residues. Trimming removed 5 bases from V and 4 bases from J; junction bases left unmatched: 9. CDR1 is SGHNT and CDR2 is YENEEA in the germline V gene. CDR3 in amino acids: CASSQTVTSGGYNEQFF. The CDR3 nucleotides read TGTGCCAGCAGCCAAACAGTAACTAGCGGGGGGTACAATGAGCAGTTCTTC.

The chain is built from TRBV2 and TRBJ2-7; D uncertain. CDR3 size: 12 residues. From germline, CDR1 is SNHLY and CDR2 FYNNEI. Trimming took off 5 bases at V and 3 bases at J, with 8 bases between the two ends. CDR3 in DNA: TGTGCCAGCAGTCCACAGAGCTACGAGCAGTACTTC. It encodes CASSPQSYEQYF.

A word on this clone: Other nucleotide sequences from this sample produce the same CDR3. The rearrangement joins TRBV19 to TRBJ2-1; 11 positions agree with TRBD2. The CDR3 covers 15 residues. Germline CDR1 and CDR2: LNHDA and SQIVND (reference sequence). Trimming cost V 4 bases and J 2 bases; bases outside gene matches: 1. The chain's CDR3 is CASSKTSGAYNEQFF. The DNA for the CDR3 is TGTGCCAGTAGTAAGACTAGCGGGGCCTACAATGAGCAGTTCTTC.

V and J are TRBV7-9 and TRBJ1-4; D is possibly TRBD1 (6 bases). V lost 2 bases and J lost 6, with 13 bases in between. This CDR3 contains 15 residues. CDR1 and CDR2 from the germline V gene are SEHNR and FQNEAQ (reference sequence). CDR3 bases: TGTGCCAGCAGCTTAATGGGTACAGGGTATGAAAAACTGTTTTTT. Protein sequence: CASSLMGTGYEKLFF.

J is TRBJ2-3 and V is TRBV11-1; a possible D gene is TRBD2 (6 bases). Trimming pared 2 bases from V and 2 bases from J, leaving 14 bases between. The CDR3 spans 16 residues. Germline V gene sequence: CDR1 SGHAT, CDR2 FQDESV (reference sequence). The CDR3 loop reads CASSLRRDLNTDTQYF. The DNA for the CDR3 is TGTGCCAGCAGCTTACGGCGGGACCTGAACACAGATACGCAGTATTTT.

The chain joins TRBV5-6 to TRBJ1-5, with TRBD1 matching over 7 bases. There are 14 residues in the CDR3. The germline gives CDR1 SGHDT, CDR2 YYEEEE. The V and J ends lost 4 bases and 4 bases, in that order; junction bases with no gene match: 5. The CDR3 sequence: CASSLRDSNQPQHF. The CDR3 DNA reads as TGTGCCAGCAGCCTCCGGGACAGTAATCAGCCCCAGCATTTT.

The rearrangement uses TRBV11-3 and TRBJ1-1; 9 bases line up with TRBD1. This CDR3 is built from 14 residues. The trim removed 4 bases at V and 4 bases at J, leaving 4 bases unmatched. CDR1 and CDR2 from the germline V gene are SGHNT and YENEEA. The CDR3 nucleotides read TGTGCCAGCAGCTCTGGACAGGGGAGCACTGAAGCTTTCTTT. The encoded protein is CASSSGQGSTEAFF. The whole variable domain, filled in from reference TRBV11-3 and TRBJ1-1, reads EAGVVQSPRYKIIEKKQPVAFWCNPISGHNTLYWYLQNLGQGPELLIRYENEEAVDDSQLPKDRFSAERLKGVDSTLKIQPAELGDSAVYLCASSSGQGSTEAFFGQGTRLTVV.

The genes are TRBV4-1 and TRBJ1-5; 7 bases align to TRBD1. CDR3 length: 18 amino acids. The junction had 18 bases not matched to a gene; V was cut back by 4 bases and J by 6 bases. From germline, CDR1 is MGHRA and CDR2 YSYEKL. The CDR3 protein is CASSLRNNRGGRPQPQHF. CDR3 sequence (DNA): TGCGCCAGCAGCCTCCGGAATAACAGGGGCGGGCGGCCTCAGCCCCAGCATTTT.

This chain uses TRBV28 with TRBJ2-5; 9 nucleotides line up with TRBD1. Germline CDR1 MDHEN, CDR2 SYDVKM. The CDR3 has 16 residues. Trimming removed 6 bases from V and 6 bases from J; junction bases left unmatched: 14. CDR3 amino acids: CASRLSPGQGMQTQYF. The CDR3 region has the DNA TGTGCCAGCAGACTCAGTCCGGGACAGGGTATGCAGACCCAGTACTTC.

The chain uses TRBV18 and TRBJ1-6; TRBD1 agrees at 7 bases. After removal of 3 bases from V and 10 bases from J, the junction contained 12 bases not matched to a gene. Germline V gene sequence: CDR1 KGHSH, CDR2 LQKENI. The CDR3 has 16 amino acids. The chain's CDR3 is CASSPVQDRVGSPLHF. The CDR3, as DNA: TGTGCCAGCTCACCGGTTCAAGACAGGGTTGGATCACCCCTCCACTTT.